The 24 T cell receptor beta chains given below trace back to one sample, sequenced in a study of PD-1 blockade in classical Hodgkin lymphoma. TCRdb's table, derived via immunoSEQ multiplex PCR, lists solely in-frame clones and lacks some. The data show tens of thousands of clones, with less than 90% seen just once and approximately 2% held by the top ten. Each and every patient relapsed after autologous stem cell transplantation, and patients got differing brentuximab vedotin exposure. CD4+ T cells were purified from thawed PBMCs by negative selection. This sample comprised CD4+ T cells from blood, obtained at baseline. Receptor source: a human donor with classical Hodgkin lymphoma.

The CDR3 is CASSQDIGGGDFSYNEQFF. CDR3 bases: TGTGCCAGCAGCCAAGATATAGGCGGGGGGGACTTTTCCTACAATGAGCAGTTCTTC. This rearrangement joins TRBV14 to TRBJ2-1; the match to TRBD2 covers 9 bases. Germline loops: CDR1 SGHDN, CDR2 FVKESK. The CDR3 loop spans 19 amino acids. With 0 bases clipped from V and 1 base from J, the junction kept 10 bases outside the gene matches. Based on the CDR3 plus reference TRBV14 and TRBJ2-1, the full variable domain is EAGVTQFPSHSVIEKGQTVTLRCDPISGHDNLYWYRRVMGKEIKFLLHFVKESKQDESGMPNNRFLAERTGGTYSTLKVQPAELEDSGVYFCASSQDIGGGDFSYNEQFFGPGTRLTVL.

V and J are TRBV11-3 and TRBJ2-2, with 7 bases aligning to TRBD1. V lost 5 bases and J lost 5; bases outside the gene matches: 5. The CDR3 is made up of 14 amino acids. Germline assignment: CDR1 SGHNT and CDR2 YENEEA. The CDR3 DNA reads as TGTGCCAGCAGCCCCGCACAGGGGACCGGGGAGCTGTTTTTT. Amino acid sequence: CASSPAQGTGELFF. The full variable domain, in which reference TRBV11-3 and TRBJ2-2 provide the parts outside the CDR3, is EAGVVQSPRYKIIEKKQPVAFWCNPISGHNTLYWYLQNLGQGPELLIRYENEEAVDDSQLPKDRFSAERLKGVDSTLKIQPAELGDSAVYLCASSPAQGTGELFFGEGSRLTVL.

Note on this clone: This sample includes further DNA sequences coding for the same CDR3. The chain has TRBV5-1 and TRBJ2-2, with 11 positions matching TRBD2. The germline V gene has CDR1 SGHRS and CDR2 YFSETQ. This CDR3 spans 18 amino acids. V lost 0 bases to trimming and J lost 2 bases; unmatched junction nucleotides: 6. The DNA of the CDR3 is TGCGCCAGCAGCTTGGAACTAGCGGGGGCCACTAACACCGGGGAGCTGTTTTTT. It translates to CASSLELAGATNTGELFF.

The chain recombines TRBV10-3 with TRBJ1-3; unclear D gene. Trimming stripped 8 bases from V and 0 bases from J, with 8 bases between. The germline V gene has CDR1 ENHRY and CDR2 SYGVKD. The CDR3 contains 13 residues. The CDR3 nucleotides are TGTGCCATCGAGACGGACTCTGGAAACACCATATATTTT. Protein: CAIETDSGNTIYF.

This chain links TRBV7-2 with TRBJ2-3, with D tentatively TRBD2 (7 bases). CDR3 length equals 16 residues. The V gene lost 1 base and the J gene lost 1 base, with 12 bases spanning the gap. CDR1 is SGHTA, CDR2 FQGNSA, per germline. This CDR3 reads CASSLVGGAGTDTQYF. For the CDR3, the DNA is TGTGCCAGCAGCTTAGTGGGGGGGGCCGGCACAGATACGCAGTATTTT.

The chain carries TRBV28 and TRBJ2-2; 13 bases align to TRBD2. V dropped 0 bases and J dropped 6; count of bases not matched to a gene: 4. The CDR3 loop spans 17 amino acids. Germline V gene data show CDR1 as MDHEN and CDR2 as SYDVKM. The DNA of the CDR3 is TGTGCCAGCAGTTTATGGCGACTAGCGGGGGGCCCCGGGGAGCTGTTTTTT. Amino acids: CASSLWRLAGGPGELFF.

The chain uses TRBV5-1 and TRBJ1-4; 10 bases align to TRBD1. The CDR3 contains 17 residues. V lost 4 bases, J lost 5 bases, and 11 bases stayed unmatched. Germline V gene lookup returns CDR1 SGHRS and CDR2 YFSETQ. The CDR3 region is CASSPRLLGQGNEKLFF. CDR3 DNA: TGCGCCAGCAGCCCGCGGTTGCTGGGACAGGGGAATGAAAAACTGTTTTTT.

The rearrangement uses TRBV20-1 and TRBJ2-3; D is ambiguous. The CDR3 has 10 amino acids. The germline V and J ends were trimmed by 3 bases and 6 bases, with 4 bases remaining between them. Germline CDR1 and CDR2: DFQATT and SNEGSKA (reference sequence). In DNA form, the CDR3 reads TGCAGTGCTAGTTATGATACGCAGTATTTT. Amino acids: CSASYDTQYF.

This clone qualifies as medium-sized. The chain has TRBV19 and TRBJ1-5, with D hard to call. V dropped 6 bases and J dropped 7 bases, with 10 bases sitting between them. Germline-derived CDR1 and CDR2 are LNHDA and SQIVND (reference sequence). The CDR3 has 12 amino acids. This CDR3 reads CASRRPGQPQHF. CDR3 nucleotides: TGTGCCAGTAGGCGACCTGGGCAGCCCCAGCATTTT.

The V gene is TRBV2, the J gene TRBJ1-4; the match to TRBD1 covers 9 bases. J gave up 0 bases and V 7 bases, and 3 bases lay outside the gene matches. The CDR3 runs to 15 residues. Germline V gene sequence: CDR1 SNHLY, CDR2 FYNNEI. Written as DNA, the CDR3 is TGTGCCAGCAATCGGGACAGGGCAACTAATGAAAAACTGTTTTTT. It specifies CASNRDRATNEKLFF.

In the case of this clone: The sample carries other DNA sequences with the same CDR3. The chain has TRBV27 and TRBJ1-2, with 10 bases aligning to TRBD1. Trimming cost V 4 bases and J 3 bases; bases outside gene matches: 5. The CDR3 totals 15 residues. Germline V gives CDR1 MNHEY, CDR2 SMNVEV (reference sequence). Here the CDR3 DNA reads TGTGCCAGCAGTTCCCGGGACAGGGGTGACTATGGCTACACCTTC. This codes for CASSSRDRGDYGYTF.

Only one count was recorded for this clone. The rearrangement joins TRBV2 to TRBJ2-5, with unresolved D. This CDR3 region has 13 residues. V was shortened by 6 bases and J by 5 bases, with 13 bases between the two germline ends. Germline V CDR1 and CDR2: SNHLY, FYNNEI. The DNA of the CDR3 is TGTGCCAGCAGCTACTTCCTCGGGGAGACCCAGTACTTC. The encoded protein is CASSYFLGETQYF. Based on the CDR3 plus reference TRBV2 and TRBJ2-5, the full variable domain is EPEVTQTPSHQVTQMGQEVILRCVPISNHLYFYWYRQILGQKVEFLVSFYNNEISEKSEIFDDQFSVERPDGSNFTLKIRSTKLEDSAMYFCASSYFLGETQYFGPGTRLLVL.

The chain carries TRBV21-1 and TRBJ2-1; the D segment call TRBD2 is taken from the table without a DNA check. TRBV21-1 is an annotated pseudogene. This CDR3 comprises 16 residues. This CDR3 is CASSKASRPWSNEQFF. CDR3 in DNA: TGTGCCAGCAGCAAAGCCTCGCGCCCGTGGAGCAATGAGCAGTTCTTC.

V and J are TRBV10-3 and TRBJ1-1, with D possibly TRBD1 on 6 matching bases. CDR1 is ENHRY, CDR2 SYGVKD, per germline. The CDR3 consists of 14 residues. V was clipped by 4 bases and J by 4 bases, with 13 bases between them. The CDR3: CAISGAGASTEAFF. The CDR3 coding sequence is TGTGCCATCAGTGGGGCAGGGGCTAGCACTGAAGCTTTCTTT.

CDR3 in amino acids: CASSLGGAGGNTIYF. For the CDR3, the DNA is TGCGCCAGCAGCTTGGGTGGGGCAGGTGGAAACACCATATATTTT. This chain joins TRBV5-1 and TRBJ1-3, with a tentative D call TRBD1 (5 bases). CDR1 is SGHRS, CDR2 YFSETQ, per germline. V lost 0 bases, J lost 3 bases, and 10 bases lay in between. CDR3 length: 15 residues.

The CDR3: CASSVATGSYNEQFF. The CDR3 coding sequence is TGTGCCAGCAGTGTCGCGACAGGCTCCTACAATGAGCAGTTCTTC. This chain connects TRBV2 to TRBJ2-1, with a tentative D call TRBD1 (6 bases). V was shortened by 4 bases and J by 0 bases, with 10 bases between the two germline ends. The length of the CDR3 is 15 residues. CDR1 is SNHLY, CDR2 FYNNEI, per germline.

V gene TRBV9 combines with J gene TRBJ1-6; D not resolved. V lost 3 bases to trimming and J lost 7 bases, with 5 bases between them. The germline gives CDR1 SGDLS, CDR2 YYNGEE. This CDR3 has 12 residues. The CDR3 here is CASSAQNSPLHF. CDR3 DNA: TGTGCCAGCAGCGCCCAGAATTCACCCCTCCACTTT. The full variable domain, completed using reference TRBV9 and TRBJ1-6, is DSGVTQTPKHLITATGQRVTLRCSPRSGDLSVYWYQQSLDQGLQFLIQYYNGEERAKGNILERFSAQQFPDLHSELNLSSLELGDSALYFCASSAQNSPLHFGNGTRLTVT.

V is TRBV11-3 and J is TRBJ2-7; D not resolved. The germline gives CDR1 SGHNT, CDR2 YENEEA. V shed 5 bases and J shed 3 bases, with 11 bases lying between them. CDR3 length equals 13 residues. The CDR3 DNA follows: TGTGCCAGCAGCGCTAACCTCGACTACGAGCAGTACTTC. It encodes CASSANLDYEQYF.

This sequence joins TRBV7-9 and TRBJ2-5, with D uncertain. The CDR3 is made up of 14 amino acids. V was trimmed by 1 base and J by 5 bases, leaving 11 bases between them. Germline V gives CDR1 SEHNR, CDR2 FQNEAQ (reference sequence). CDR3 residues: CASSLDTATETQYF. The CDR3 DNA sequence: TGTGCCAGCAGCTTAGACACGGCAACGGAGACCCAGTACTTC.

The chain recombines TRBV4-1 with TRBJ1-5, with 11 positions matching TRBD1. The CDR3 runs to 19 residues. In germline, CDR1 is MGHRA, CDR2 YSYEKL. V trimming: 0 bases; J trimming: 3 bases; junction bases outside the gene matches: 10. As DNA, the CDR3 is TGCGCCAGCAGCCAAGACGGGCCCGGGACAGGGGGACACAATCAGCCCCAGCATTTT. It is translated as CASSQDGPGTGGHNQPQHF.

J is TRBJ2-4 and V is TRBV2; D is possibly TRBD1 or TRBD2 (5 bases each). Germline CDR1 and CDR2: SNHLY and FYNNEI. V dropped 5 bases and J dropped 6 bases, with 17 bases sitting between them. CDR3 size: 15 residues. CDR3 region: CASSITRDLRNIQYF. DNA for the CDR3: TGTGCCAGCAGTATTACCCGGGACCTTCGAAACATTCAGTACTTC.

The chain links TRBV9 to TRBJ1-1; 7 bases align to TRBD1. The CDR3 length is 14 residues. The ends lost 3 bases at V and 7 bases at J; junction bases unmatched: 9. CDR1 and CDR2 from the germline V gene are SGDLS and YYNGEE. In DNA, the CDR3 is TGTGCCAGCAGCGCCACCGACAGGGCGATTGAAGCTTTCTTT. Translating it yields CASSATDRAIEAFF.

J is TRBJ1-4 and V is TRBV19; TRBD1 aligns across 10 bases. Germline loops: CDR1 LNHDA, CDR2 SQIVND (reference sequence). Losses at the gene ends were 4 bases for V and 7 bases for J; bases not matched to a gene: 9. The CDR3 contains 16 residues. The CDR3 DNA follows: TGTGCCAGTAGTAGGGGTGGACAGGGGGGACTTGAAAAACTGTTTTTT. It specifies CASSRGGQGGLEKLFF.

V and J are TRBV5-1 and TRBJ2-3; TRBD1 aligns across 7 bases. Germline CDR1 reads SGHRS; CDR2 reads YFSETQ. There are 15 residues in the CDR3. The junction had 6 bases not matched to a gene; V was cut back by 4 bases and J by 1 base. CDR3 in amino acids: CASSVRQGGTDTQYF. CDR3 bases: TGCGCCAGCAGCGTGCGACAGGGAGGCACAGATACGCAGTATTTT.